This T cell receptor beta chain is drawn from a study of T cell repertoires in cytomegalovirus infection. This clonotype has at least ten counts. Its antigen remains unidentified. This CDR3 region has 15 residues. The V and J ends lost 5 bases and 6 bases respectively, with 17 bases between them. CDR1 is SGHVS, CDR2 FNYEAQ, per germline. In TCRdb, the reads were re-called with MiXCR into one record per CDR3 protein. Among roughly 990,000 distinct CDR3 sequences listed, roughly 30% were seen once. The gene calls are TRBV7-6 and TRBJ1-5; a possible D gene is TRBD1 (5 bases). The specimen comprised cultured CD8+ T cells from PBMCs, sampled from culture after CMV antigen stimulation. This TCR came from a human donor in good health (CMV status not recorded). Some clones in this sample may be carry-over from other donors' samples. The CDR3 sequence: CASSPNEGFSQPQHF. CDR3 DNA: TGTGCCAGCAGCCCCAATGAGGGGTTCAGTCAGCCCCAGCATTTT.